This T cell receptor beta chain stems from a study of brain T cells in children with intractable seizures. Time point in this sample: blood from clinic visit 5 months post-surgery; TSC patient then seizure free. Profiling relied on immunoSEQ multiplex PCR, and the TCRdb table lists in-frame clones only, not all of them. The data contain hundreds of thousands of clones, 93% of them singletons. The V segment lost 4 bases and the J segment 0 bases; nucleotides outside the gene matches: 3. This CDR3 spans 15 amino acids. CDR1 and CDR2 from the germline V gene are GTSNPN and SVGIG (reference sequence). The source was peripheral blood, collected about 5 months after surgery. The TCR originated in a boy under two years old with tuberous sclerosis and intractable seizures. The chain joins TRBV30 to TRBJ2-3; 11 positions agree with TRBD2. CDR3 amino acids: CAWTPSGRSTDTQYF. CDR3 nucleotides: TGTGCCTGGACCCCTAGCGGGAGGAGCACAGATACGCAGTATTTT.